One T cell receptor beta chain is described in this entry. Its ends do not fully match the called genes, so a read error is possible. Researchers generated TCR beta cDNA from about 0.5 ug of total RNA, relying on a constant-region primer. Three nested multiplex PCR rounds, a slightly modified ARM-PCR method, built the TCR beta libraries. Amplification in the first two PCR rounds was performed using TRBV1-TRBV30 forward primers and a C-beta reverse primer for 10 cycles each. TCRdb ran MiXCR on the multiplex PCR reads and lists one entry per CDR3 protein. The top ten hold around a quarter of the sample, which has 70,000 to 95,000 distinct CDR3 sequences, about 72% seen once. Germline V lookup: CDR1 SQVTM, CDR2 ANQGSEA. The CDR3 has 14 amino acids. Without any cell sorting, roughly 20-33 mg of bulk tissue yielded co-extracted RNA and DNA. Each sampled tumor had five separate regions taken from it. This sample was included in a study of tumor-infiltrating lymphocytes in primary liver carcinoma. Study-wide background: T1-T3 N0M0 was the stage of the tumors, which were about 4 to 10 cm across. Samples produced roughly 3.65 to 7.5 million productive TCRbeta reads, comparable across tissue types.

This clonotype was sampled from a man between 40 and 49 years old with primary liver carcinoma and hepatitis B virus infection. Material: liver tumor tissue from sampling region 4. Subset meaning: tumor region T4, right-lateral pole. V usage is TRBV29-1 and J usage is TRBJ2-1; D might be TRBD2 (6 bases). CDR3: CSRSPGLGVDEHFF. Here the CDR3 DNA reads TGCAGCAGATCGCCGGGACTGGGGGTGGATGAGCATTTCTTC.